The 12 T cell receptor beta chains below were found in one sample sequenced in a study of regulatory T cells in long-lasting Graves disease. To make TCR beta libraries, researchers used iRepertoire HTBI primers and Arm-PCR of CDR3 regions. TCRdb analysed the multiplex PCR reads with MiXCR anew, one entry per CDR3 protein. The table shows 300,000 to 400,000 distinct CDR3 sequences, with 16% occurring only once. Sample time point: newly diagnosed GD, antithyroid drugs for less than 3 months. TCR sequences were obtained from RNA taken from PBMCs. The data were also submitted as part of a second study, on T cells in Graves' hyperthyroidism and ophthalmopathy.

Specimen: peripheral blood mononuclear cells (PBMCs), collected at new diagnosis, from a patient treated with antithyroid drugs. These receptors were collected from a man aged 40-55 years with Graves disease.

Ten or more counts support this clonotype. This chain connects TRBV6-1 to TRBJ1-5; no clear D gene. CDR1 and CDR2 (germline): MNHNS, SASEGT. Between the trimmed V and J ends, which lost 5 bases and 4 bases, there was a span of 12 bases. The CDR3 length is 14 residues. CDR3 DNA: TGTGCCAGCAGTCCCTTGGACGGGAATCAGCCCCAGCATTTT. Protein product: CASSPLDGNQPQHF.

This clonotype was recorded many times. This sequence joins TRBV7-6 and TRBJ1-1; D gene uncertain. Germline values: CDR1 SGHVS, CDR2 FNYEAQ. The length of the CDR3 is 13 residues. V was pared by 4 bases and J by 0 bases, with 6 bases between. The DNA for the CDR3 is TGTGCCAGCAGCTCGACGCTGAACACTGAAGCTTTCTTT. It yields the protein CASSSTLNTEAFF.

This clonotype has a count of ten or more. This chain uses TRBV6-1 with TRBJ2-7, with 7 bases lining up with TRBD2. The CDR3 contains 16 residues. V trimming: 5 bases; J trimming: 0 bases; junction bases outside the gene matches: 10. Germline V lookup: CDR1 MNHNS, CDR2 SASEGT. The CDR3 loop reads CASSPVPGTNSYEQYF. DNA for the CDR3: TGTGCCAGCAGTCCTGTCCCCGGGACTAACTCCTACGAGCAGTACTTC.

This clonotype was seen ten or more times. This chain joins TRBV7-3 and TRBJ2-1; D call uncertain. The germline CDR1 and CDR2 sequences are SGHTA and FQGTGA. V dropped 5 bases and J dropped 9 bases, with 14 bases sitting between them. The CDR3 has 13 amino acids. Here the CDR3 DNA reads TGTGCCAGCAGCGTCGACAATTGGGGTGAGCAGTTCTTC. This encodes CASSVDNWGEQFF.

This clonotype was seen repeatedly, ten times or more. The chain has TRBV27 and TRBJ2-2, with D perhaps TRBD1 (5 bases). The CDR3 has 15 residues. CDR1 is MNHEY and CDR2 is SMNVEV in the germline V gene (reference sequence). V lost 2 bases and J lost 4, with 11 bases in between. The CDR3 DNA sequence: TGTGCCAGCAGTTTAAGGGGCTTTGGCACCGGGGAGCTGTTTTTT. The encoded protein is CASSLRGFGTGELFF.

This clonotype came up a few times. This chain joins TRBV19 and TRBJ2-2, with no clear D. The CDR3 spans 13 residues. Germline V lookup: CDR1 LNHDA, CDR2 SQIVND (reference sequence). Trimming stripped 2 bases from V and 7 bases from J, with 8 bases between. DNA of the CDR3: TGTGCCAGTAGTATATATGCCCACGGGGAGCTGTTTTTT. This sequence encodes CASSIYAHGELFF.

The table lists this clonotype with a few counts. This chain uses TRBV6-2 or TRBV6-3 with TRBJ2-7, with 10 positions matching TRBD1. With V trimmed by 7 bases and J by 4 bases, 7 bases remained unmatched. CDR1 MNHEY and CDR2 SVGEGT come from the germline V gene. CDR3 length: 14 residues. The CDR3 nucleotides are TGTGCCAGCAAAACCCCGGGACAGGGGTACGAGCAGTACTTC. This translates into CASKTPGQGYEQYF.

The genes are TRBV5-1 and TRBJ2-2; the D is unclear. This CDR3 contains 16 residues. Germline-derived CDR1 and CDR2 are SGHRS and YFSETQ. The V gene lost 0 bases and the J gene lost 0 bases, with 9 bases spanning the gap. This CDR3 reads CASSLESTSNTGELFF. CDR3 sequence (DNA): TGCGCCAGCAGCTTGGAGTCTACCTCGAACACCGGGGAGCTGTTTTTT.

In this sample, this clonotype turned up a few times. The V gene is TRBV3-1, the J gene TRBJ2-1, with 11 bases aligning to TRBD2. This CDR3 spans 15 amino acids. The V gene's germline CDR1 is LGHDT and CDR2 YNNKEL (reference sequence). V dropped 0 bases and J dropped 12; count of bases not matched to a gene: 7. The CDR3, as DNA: TGTGCCAGCAGCCAAGATACTAGCGGGGGCCGGGGGCAGTTCTTC. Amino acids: CASSQDTSGGRGQFF.

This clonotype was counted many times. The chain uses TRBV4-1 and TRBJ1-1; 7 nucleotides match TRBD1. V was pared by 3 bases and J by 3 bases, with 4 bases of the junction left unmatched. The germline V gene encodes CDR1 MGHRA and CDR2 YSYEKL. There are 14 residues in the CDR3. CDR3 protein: CASSHGTAYTEAFF. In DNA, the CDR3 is TGCGCCAGCAGCCATGGGACAGCTTACACTGAAGCTTTCTTT.

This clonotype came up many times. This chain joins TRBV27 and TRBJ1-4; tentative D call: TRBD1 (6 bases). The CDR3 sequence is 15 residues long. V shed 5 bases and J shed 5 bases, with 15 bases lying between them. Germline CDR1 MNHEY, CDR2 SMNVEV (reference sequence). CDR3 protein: CASSPYRAENEKLFF. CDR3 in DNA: TGTGCCAGCAGTCCGTACAGGGCCGAGAATGAAAAACTGTTTTTT.

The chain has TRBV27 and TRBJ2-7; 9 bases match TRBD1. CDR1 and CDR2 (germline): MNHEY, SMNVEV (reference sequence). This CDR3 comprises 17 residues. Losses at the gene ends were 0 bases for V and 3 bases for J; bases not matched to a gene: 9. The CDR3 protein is CASSLSGQQGAVYEQYF. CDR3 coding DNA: TGTGCCAGCAGTTTATCCGGACAACAGGGGGCCGTCTACGAGCAGTACTTC.